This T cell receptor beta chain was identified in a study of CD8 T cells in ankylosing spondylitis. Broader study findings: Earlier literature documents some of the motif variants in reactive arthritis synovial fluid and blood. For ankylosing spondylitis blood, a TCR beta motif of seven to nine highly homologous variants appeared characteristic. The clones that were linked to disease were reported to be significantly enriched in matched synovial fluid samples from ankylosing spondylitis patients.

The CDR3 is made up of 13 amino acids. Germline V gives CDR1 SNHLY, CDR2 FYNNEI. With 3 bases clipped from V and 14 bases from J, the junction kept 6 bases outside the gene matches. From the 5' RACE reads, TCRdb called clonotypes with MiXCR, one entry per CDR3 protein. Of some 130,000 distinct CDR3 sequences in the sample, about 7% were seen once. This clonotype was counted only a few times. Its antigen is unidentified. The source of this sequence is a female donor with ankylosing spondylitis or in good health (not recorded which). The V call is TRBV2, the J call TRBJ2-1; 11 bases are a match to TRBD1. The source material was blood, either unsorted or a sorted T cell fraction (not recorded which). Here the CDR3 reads CASSDRGQGVEFF. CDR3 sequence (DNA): TGTGCCAGCAGTGATCGGGGACAGGGGGTTGAGTTCTTC.